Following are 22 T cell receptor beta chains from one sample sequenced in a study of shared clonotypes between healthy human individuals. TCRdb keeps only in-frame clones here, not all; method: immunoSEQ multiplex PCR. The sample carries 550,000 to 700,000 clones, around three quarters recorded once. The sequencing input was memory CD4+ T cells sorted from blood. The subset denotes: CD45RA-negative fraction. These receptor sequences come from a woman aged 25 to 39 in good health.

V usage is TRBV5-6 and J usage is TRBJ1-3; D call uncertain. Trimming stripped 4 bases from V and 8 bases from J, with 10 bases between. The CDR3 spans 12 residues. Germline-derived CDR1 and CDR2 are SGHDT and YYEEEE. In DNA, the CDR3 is TGTGCCAGCAGCCGCGGTTTAGACACCATATATTTT. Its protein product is CASSRGLDTIYF.

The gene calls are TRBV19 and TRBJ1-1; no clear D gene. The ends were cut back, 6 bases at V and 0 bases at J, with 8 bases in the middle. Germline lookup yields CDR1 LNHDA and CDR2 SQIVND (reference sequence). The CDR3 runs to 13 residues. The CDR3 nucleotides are TGTGCCAGTAGGTTGACGGTGAACACTGAAGCTTTCTTT. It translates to CASRLTVNTEAFF.

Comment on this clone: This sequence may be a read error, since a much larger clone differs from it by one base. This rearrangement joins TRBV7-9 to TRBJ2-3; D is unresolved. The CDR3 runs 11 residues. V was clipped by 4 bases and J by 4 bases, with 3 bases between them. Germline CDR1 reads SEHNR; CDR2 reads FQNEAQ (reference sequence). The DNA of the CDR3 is TGTGCCAGCAGCTCCTCAGATACGCAGTATTTT. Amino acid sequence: CASSSSDTQYF.

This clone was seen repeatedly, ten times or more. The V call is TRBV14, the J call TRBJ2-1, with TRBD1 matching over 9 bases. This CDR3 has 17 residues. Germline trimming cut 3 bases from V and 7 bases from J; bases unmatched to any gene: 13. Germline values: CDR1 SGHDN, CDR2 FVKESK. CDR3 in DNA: TGTGCCAGCAGCCAGATCACAGGGGGCCCATGGTCAAATGAGCAGTTCTTC. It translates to CASSQITGGPWSNEQFF.

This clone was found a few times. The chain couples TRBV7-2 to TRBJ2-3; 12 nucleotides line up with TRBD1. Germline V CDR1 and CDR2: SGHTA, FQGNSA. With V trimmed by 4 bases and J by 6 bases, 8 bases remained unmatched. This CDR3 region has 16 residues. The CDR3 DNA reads TGTGCCAGCAGCTATGGCGGGACAGGGGGCTGGGATACGCAGTATTTT. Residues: CASSYGGTGGWDTQYF.

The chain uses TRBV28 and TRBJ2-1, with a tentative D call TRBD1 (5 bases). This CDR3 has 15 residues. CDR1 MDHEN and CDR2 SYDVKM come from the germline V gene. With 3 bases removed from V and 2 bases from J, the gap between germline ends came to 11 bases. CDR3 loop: CASSFPETAYNEQFF. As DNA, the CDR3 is TGTGCCAGCAGTTTCCCCGAGACAGCCTACAATGAGCAGTTCTTC.

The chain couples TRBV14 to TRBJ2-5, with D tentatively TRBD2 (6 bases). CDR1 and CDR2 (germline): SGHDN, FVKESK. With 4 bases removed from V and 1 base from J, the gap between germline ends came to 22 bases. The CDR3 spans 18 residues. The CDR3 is CASSPQVVGRGVQETQYF. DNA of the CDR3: TGTGCCAGCAGCCCGCAAGTAGTGGGTCGCGGGGTCCAAGAGACCCAGTACTTC.

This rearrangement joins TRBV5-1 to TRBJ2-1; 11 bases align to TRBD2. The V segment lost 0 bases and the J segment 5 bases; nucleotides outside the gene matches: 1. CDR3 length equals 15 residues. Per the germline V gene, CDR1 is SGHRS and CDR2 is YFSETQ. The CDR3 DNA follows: TGCGCCAGCAGCTTGGTTAGCGGGAGGGACAATGAGCAGTTCTTC. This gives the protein CASSLVSGRDNEQFF.

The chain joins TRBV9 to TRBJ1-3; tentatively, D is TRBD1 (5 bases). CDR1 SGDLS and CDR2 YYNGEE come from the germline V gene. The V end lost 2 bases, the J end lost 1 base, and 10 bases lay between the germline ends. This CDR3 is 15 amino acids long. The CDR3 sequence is CASSVGVGSGNTIYF. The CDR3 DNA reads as TGTGCCAGCAGCGTGGGGGTGGGGTCTGGAAACACCATATATTTT.

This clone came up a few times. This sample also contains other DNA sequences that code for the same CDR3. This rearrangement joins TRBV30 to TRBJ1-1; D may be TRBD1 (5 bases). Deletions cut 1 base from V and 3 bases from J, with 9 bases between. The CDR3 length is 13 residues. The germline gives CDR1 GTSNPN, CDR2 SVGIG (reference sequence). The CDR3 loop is CAWSEAGHTEAFF. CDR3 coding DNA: TGTGCCTGGAGTGAGGCAGGGCACACTGAAGCTTTCTTT.

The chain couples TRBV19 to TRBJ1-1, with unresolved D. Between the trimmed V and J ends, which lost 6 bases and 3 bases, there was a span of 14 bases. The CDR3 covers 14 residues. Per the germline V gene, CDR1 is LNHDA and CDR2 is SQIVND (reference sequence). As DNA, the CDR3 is TGTGCCAGTAGATCCCTCCAGGAGGACACTGAAGCTTTCTTT. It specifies CASRSLQEDTEAFF.

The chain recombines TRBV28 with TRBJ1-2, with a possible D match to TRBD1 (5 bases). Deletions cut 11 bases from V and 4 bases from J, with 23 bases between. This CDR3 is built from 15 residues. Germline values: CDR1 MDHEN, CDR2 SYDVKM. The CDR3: CAGTSRGAVSYGYTF. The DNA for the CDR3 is TGTGCCGGGACGTCTCGGGGCGCAGTCAGCTATGGCTACACCTTC.

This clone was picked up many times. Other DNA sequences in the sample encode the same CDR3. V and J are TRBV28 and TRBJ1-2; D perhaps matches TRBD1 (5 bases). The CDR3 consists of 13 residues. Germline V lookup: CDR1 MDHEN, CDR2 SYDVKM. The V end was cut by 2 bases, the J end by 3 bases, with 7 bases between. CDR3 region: CASSLQGDYGYTF. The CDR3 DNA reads TGTGCCAGCAGTTTACAGGGTGACTATGGCTACACCTTC.

The CDR3 sequence is CASSSWPTRGNEQFF. DNA for the CDR3: TGTGCCAGCAGCTCCTGGCCCACTCGGGGGAATGAGCAGTTCTTC. The rearrangement joins TRBV5-6 to TRBJ2-1; the D gene is possibly TRBD2 (6 bases). V was clipped by 3 bases and J by 7 bases, with 17 bases between them. CDR1 is SGHDT, CDR2 YYEEEE, per germline. This CDR3 has 15 amino acids.

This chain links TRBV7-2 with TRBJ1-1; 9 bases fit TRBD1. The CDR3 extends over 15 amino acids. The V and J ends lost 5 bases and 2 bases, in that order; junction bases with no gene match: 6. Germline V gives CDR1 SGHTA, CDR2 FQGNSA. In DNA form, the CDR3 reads TGTGCCAGCAGCACCTGGGACAGGGTAAACACTGAAGCTTTCTTT. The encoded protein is CASSTWDRVNTEAFF.

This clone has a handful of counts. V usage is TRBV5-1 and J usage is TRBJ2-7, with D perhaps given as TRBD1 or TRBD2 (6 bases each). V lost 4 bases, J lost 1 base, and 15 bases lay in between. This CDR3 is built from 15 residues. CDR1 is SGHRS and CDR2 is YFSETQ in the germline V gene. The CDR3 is CASSRRDTHSYEQYF. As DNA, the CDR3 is TGCGCCAGCAGCCGGAGGGACACTCATTCCTACGAGCAGTACTTC.

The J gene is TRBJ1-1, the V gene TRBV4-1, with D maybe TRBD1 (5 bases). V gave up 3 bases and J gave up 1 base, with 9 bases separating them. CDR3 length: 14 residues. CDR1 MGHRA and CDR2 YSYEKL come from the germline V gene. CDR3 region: CASSHLQENTEAFF. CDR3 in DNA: TGCGCCAGCAGCCATTTACAGGAGAACACTGAAGCTTTCTTT.

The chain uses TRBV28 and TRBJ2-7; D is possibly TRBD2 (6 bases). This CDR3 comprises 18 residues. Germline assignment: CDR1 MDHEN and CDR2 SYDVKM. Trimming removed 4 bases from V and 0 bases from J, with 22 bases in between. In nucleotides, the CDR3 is TGTGCCAGCAGTTCCCCCCGGGGAGGCCGATTGAGCTCCTACGAGCAGTACTTC. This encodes CASSSPRGGRLSSYEQYF.

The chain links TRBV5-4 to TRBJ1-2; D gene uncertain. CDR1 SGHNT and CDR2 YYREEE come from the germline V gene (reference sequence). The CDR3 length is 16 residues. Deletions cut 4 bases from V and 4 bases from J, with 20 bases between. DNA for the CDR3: TGTGCCAGCAGCCCCGGCGAGGGCCGCCCTCTCTATGGCTACACCTTC. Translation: CASSPGEGRPLYGYTF.

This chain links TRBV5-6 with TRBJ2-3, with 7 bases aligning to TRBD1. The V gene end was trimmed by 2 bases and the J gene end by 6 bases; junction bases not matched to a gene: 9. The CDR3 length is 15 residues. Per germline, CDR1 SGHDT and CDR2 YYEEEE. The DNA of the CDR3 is TGTGCCAGCAGCTTACAGGGGTTAGTGTACGATACGCAGTATTTT. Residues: CASSLQGLVYDTQYF.

The CDR3 nucleotides read TGTGCCAGCAGTCCGTACACAGGGGGGACGTCAGATACGCAGTATTTT. It encodes CASSPYTGGTSDTQYF. J is TRBJ2-3 and V is TRBV28; 8 bases agree with TRBD1. V lost 5 bases and J lost 4; bases outside the gene matches: 11. CDR1 and CDR2 (germline): MDHEN, SYDVKM. This CDR3 region has 16 residues.

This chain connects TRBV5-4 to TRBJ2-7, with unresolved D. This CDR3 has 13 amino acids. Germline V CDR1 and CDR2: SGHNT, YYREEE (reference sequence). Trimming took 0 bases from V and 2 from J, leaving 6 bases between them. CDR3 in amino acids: CASSLAPAYEQYF. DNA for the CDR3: TGTGCCAGCAGCTTGGCCCCGGCCTACGAGCAGTACTTC.